Described below is a single TCR beta chain sequence and its context. Its specificity is unknown. RNA transcripts gave rise to amplified TCR beta CDR3 regions. The HTBI primer set was used in a first-round RT-PCR of the TCR CDR3. TCRdb re-called the multiplex PCR reads through MiXCR, storing one row per CDR3 protein. The sample includes fewer than 450,000 distinct CDR3 sequences, 13% to 15% of them seen just once. The data were obtained in a study of T cells in Graves' hyperthyroidism and ophthalmopathy. The study, taken as a whole, reports: Blood held most thyroid clonotypes expanded above 0.001 frequency.

PBMCs were obtained from about 9 ml fresh peripheral blood. This clonotype originated in a woman aged 60-70 years with Graves' ophthalmopathy. The material sequenced was blood.

CDR3 DNA: TGTGCCAGCAGGGGGACTAGCGGGAACGGGGAGCTGTTTTTT. It translates to CASRGTSGNGELFF. The chain recombines TRBV28 with TRBJ2-2, with 13 bases that match TRBD2. This CDR3 is built from 14 residues. V shed 6 bases and J 7 bases; nucleotides not matched to a gene: 2. Germline CDR1 and CDR2: MDHEN and SYDVKM. Full variable domain (outside the CDR3, taken from reference TRBV28 and TRBJ2-2): DVKVTQSSRYLVKRTGEKVFLECVQDMDHENMFWYRQDPGLGLRLIYFSYDVKMKEKGDIPEGYSVSREKKERFSLILESASTNQTSMYLCASRGTSGNGELFFGEGSRLTVL.